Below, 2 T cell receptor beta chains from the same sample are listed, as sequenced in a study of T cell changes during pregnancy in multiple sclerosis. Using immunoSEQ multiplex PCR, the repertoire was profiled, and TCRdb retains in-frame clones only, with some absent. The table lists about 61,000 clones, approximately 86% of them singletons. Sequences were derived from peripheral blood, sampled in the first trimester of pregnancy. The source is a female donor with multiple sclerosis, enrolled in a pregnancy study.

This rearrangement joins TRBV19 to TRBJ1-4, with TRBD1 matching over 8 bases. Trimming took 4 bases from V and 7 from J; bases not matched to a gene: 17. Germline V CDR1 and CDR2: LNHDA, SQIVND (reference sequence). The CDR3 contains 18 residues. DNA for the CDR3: TGTGCCAGTAGTACGCTATCCCCCAGGGGGCGCCTACGTGAAAAACTGTTTTTT. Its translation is CASSTLSPRGRLREKLFF. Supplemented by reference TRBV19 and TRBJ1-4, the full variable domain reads DGGITQSPKYLFRKEGQNVTLSCEQNLNHDAMYWYRQDPGQGLRLIYYSQIVNDFQKGDIAEGYSVSREKKESFPLTVTSAQKNPTAFYLCASSTLSPRGRLREKLFFGSGTQLSVL.

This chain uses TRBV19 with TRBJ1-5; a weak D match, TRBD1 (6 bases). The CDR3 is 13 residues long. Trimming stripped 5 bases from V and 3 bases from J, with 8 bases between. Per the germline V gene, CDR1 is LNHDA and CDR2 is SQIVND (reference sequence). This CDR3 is CASSEGDNQPQHF. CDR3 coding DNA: TGTGCCAGTAGTGAGGGGGACAATCAGCCCCAGCATTTT.